The next 24 T cell receptor beta chains were all read from a single sample in a study of early T cells in non-severe SARS-CoV-2 infection. One entry per CDR3 protein results from TCRdb running MiXCR on the 5' RACE reads. There are 55,000 to 80,000 distinct CDR3 sequences in the sample; roughly 12% occur only once, and roughly 1.4% lies in the top ten. Sequencing used whole blood, obtained at baseline. Receptors were obtained from an adult who was a healthcare worker with PCR-confirmed SARS-CoV-2 infection or an uninfected control (not recorded which).

This clonotype was found a few times. J is TRBJ1-3 and V is TRBV12-3 or TRBV12-4; no firm D call. The ends were cut back, 11 bases at V and 0 bases at J, with 14 bases in the middle. The CDR3 is made up of 14 amino acids. The CDR3 DNA reads TGTGCCGCCGGGGTCGGGAACTCTGGAAACACCATATATTTT. Residues: CAAGVGNSGNTIYF.

CDR3 DNA sequence: TGTGCCAGCACCGCTCAAGGGGACAGAGGAGAGACCCAGTACTTC. This codes for CASTAQGDRGETQYF. V gene TRBV2 combines with J gene TRBJ2-5; 7 bases match TRBD1. This CDR3 spans 15 amino acids. After removal of 7 bases from V and 4 bases from J, the junction contained 12 bases not matched to a gene. CDR1 and CDR2 from the germline V gene are SNHLY and FYNNEI.

The chain is built from TRBV27 and TRBJ1-5; a weak D match, TRBD1 (6 bases). Germline values: CDR1 MNHEY, CDR2 SMNVEV (reference sequence). The CDR3 totals 14 residues. The V gene lost 4 bases and the J gene lost 3 bases, with 10 bases spanning the gap. CDR3 in amino acids: CASSSRDTNQPQHF. CDR3 sequence (DNA): TGTGCCAGCAGTTCCCGGGACACCAATCAGCCCCAGCATTTT.

The chain links TRBV20-1 to TRBJ2-1; 9 bases match TRBD2. The V and J ends lost 5 bases and 7 bases, in that order; junction bases with no gene match: 9. The CDR3 loop spans 14 amino acids. The germline V gene encodes CDR1 DFQATT and CDR2 SNEGSKA (reference sequence). In DNA form, the CDR3 reads TGCAGTGCTGCCGGGACTAGCTCGAGGAATGAGCAGTTCTTC. Protein product: CSAAGTSSRNEQFF.

V usage is TRBV11-2 and J usage is TRBJ1-1, with a possible D match to TRBD1 (5 bases). The CDR3 spans 14 residues. Germline V gene data show CDR1 as SGHAT and CDR2 as FQNNGV. V was pared by 5 bases and J by 5 bases, with 15 bases between. The CDR3 loop is CASSLGGWRTEAFF. As DNA, the CDR3 is TGTGCCAGCAGCCTGGGGGGATGGAGGACTGAAGCTTTCTTT. The full variable domain, with the rest looked up from reference TRBV11-2 and TRBJ1-1, is EAGVAQSPRYKIIEKRQSVAFWCNPISGHATLYWYQQILGQGPKLLIQFQNNGVVDDSQLPKDRFSAERLKGVDSTLKIQPAKLEDSAVYLCASSLGGWRTEAFFGQGTRLTVV.

This clonotype has only a few counts. The chain has TRBV3-1 and TRBJ1-2; no definite D call. The CDR3 runs to 13 residues. Trimming pared 4 bases from V and 3 bases from J, leaving 9 bases between. Germline CDR1 is LGHDT and CDR2 is YNNKEL (reference sequence). The DNA of the CDR3 is TGTGCCAGCAGCCGAACAGTGGACTATGGCTACACCTTC. As protein: CASSRTVDYGYTF.

The V gene is TRBV9, the J gene TRBJ1-6; 7 bases are a match to TRBD1. CDR1 is SGDLS and CDR2 is YYNGEE in the germline V gene. The CDR3 is made up of 15 amino acids. The V segment lost 3 bases and the J segment 6 bases; nucleotides outside the gene matches: 6. DNA for the CDR3: TGTGCCAGCAGCGGGTCCGGGACAGCTAATTCACCCCTCCACTTT. Its translation is CASSGSGTANSPLHF.

This clonotype was recorded at least ten times. The chain combines TRBV6-2 or TRBV6-3 with TRBJ2-1, with D perhaps given as TRBD1 or TRBD2 (6 bases each). The germline V gene has CDR1 MNHEY and CDR2 SVGEGT. Trimming took 2 bases from V and 3 from J, leaving 8 bases between them. CDR3 length: 14 amino acids. In nucleotides, the CDR3 is TGTGCCAGCAGTTACGAGGGGGGCTACAATGAGCAGTTCTTC. This encodes CASSYEGGYNEQFF.

This clonotype came up many times. The J gene is TRBJ2-3, the V gene TRBV13, with 14 bases aligning to TRBD2. The CDR3 runs 20 residues. Germline values: CDR1 PRHDT, CDR2 FYEKMQ (reference sequence). Trimming at V came to 4 bases and at J to 4 bases, leaving 16 bases not matched to a gene. The CDR3 DNA reads TGTGCCAGCAGCTCTCCTCCCGGGACTAGCGGGAGAGCTAGGGCAGATACGCAGTATTTT. Residues: CASSSPPGTSGRARADTQYF.

The chain carries TRBV11-3 and TRBJ1-5; 9 nucleotides align to TRBD1. With 11 bases clipped from V and 5 bases from J, the junction kept 10 bases outside the gene matches. This CDR3 is 14 amino acids long. The germline V gene encodes CDR1 SGHNT and CDR2 YENEEA. This chain's CDR3 is CASHRGRKDQPQHF. CDR3 in DNA: TGTGCCTCTCACAGGGGGCGGAAAGATCAGCCCCAGCATTTT.

This clonotype was detected many times. This chain connects TRBV5-1 to TRBJ2-3; 9 nucleotides line up with TRBD1. V was clipped by 0 bases and J by 3 bases; unmatched bases: 8. The germline V gene has CDR1 SGHRS and CDR2 YFSETQ. This CDR3 is 17 amino acids long. CDR3 bases: TGCGCCAGCAGCTTGGTGGGACAGGGCGGCGGGACAGATACGCAGTATTTT. Amino acids: CASSLVGQGGGTDTQYF.

The table lists this clonotype with a few counts. The V gene is TRBV19, the J gene TRBJ2-7; TRBD1 might be the D (5 bases). The CDR3 length is 15 residues. In germline, CDR1 is LNHDA, CDR2 SQIVND (reference sequence). V was shortened by 3 bases and J by 1 base, with 13 bases between the two germline ends. The CDR3 sequence: CASSMTIGASYEQYF. Written as DNA, the CDR3 is TGTGCCAGTAGTATGACGATAGGGGCTTCCTACGAGCAGTACTTC.

This clonotype was observed a handful of times. The V call is TRBV28, the J call TRBJ2-7, with 8 bases matching TRBD1. Germline lookup yields CDR1 MDHEN and CDR2 SYDVKM. The CDR3 runs 13 residues. V gave up 6 bases and J gave up 7 bases; unmatched junction bases: 8. CDR3 sequence reads: CASSGTGRVEQYF. In DNA form, the CDR3 reads TGTGCCAGCAGCGGGACAGGCCGAGTAGAGCAGTACTTC.

This chain connects TRBV30 to TRBJ2-1; 8 nucleotides match TRBD2. The CDR3 covers 14 residues. From germline, CDR1 is GTSNPN and CDR2 SVGIG (reference sequence). The V gene end was trimmed by 5 bases and the J gene end by 5 bases; junction bases not matched to a gene: 8. The CDR3 DNA reads TGTGCCTGGCATCTAGCGGGCCGAGACAATGAGCAGTTCTTC. Translated, it gives CAWHLAGRDNEQFF.

The sample holds a few counts of this clonotype. This sequence joins TRBV27 and TRBJ2-3; D could derive from TRBD1 or TRBD2 (5 bases each). The CDR3 has 16 amino acids. The V end lost 6 bases, the J end lost 6 bases, and 22 bases lay between the germline ends. CDR1 MNHEY and CDR2 SMNVEV come from the germline V gene (reference sequence). The CDR3 spells CASSLLRTGTEDTQYF. For the CDR3, the DNA is TGTGCCAGCAGCCTATTGCGTACTGGGACGGAGGATACGCAGTATTTT.

The chain joins TRBV28 to TRBJ2-5; TRBD1 is a possible D gene (6 bases). CDR1 is MDHEN, CDR2 SYDVKM, per germline. The ends were cut back, 4 bases at V and 2 bases at J, with 11 bases in the middle. CDR3 length equals 14 residues. The DNA of the CDR3 is TGTGCCAGCAGTTCTGACAGGAGTCAAGAGACCCAGTACTTC. Translating it yields CASSSDRSQETQYF. Full variable domain (remainder filled in from reference TRBV28 and TRBJ2-5): DVKVTQSSRYLVKRTGEKVFLECVQDMDHENMFWYRQDPGLGLRLIYFSYDVKMKEKGDIPEGYSVSREKKERFSLILESASTNQTSMYLCASSSDRSQETQYFGPGTRLLVL.

The table lists this clonotype with many counts. The genes are TRBV28 and TRBJ1-6; 7 bases align to TRBD1. V gave up 6 bases and J gave up 8 bases; unmatched junction bases: 4. The CDR3 sequence is 13 residues long. Germline lookup yields CDR1 MDHEN and CDR2 SYDVKM. CDR3 loop: CASRRQGYSPLHF. The CDR3 DNA sequence: TGTGCCAGCAGGAGACAGGGCTATTCACCCCTCCACTTT.

The chain uses TRBV19 and TRBJ2-1, with 14 bases aligning to TRBD2. Looked up from germline, CDR1 is LNHDA and CDR2 is SQIVND (reference sequence). Trimming cost V 3 bases and J 1 base; bases outside gene matches: 5. The CDR3 totals 18 residues. The CDR3 DNA reads TGTGCCAGTAGTATTCCGCGACTAGCGGGAGGGTCCTACAATGAGCAGTTCTTC. Its protein is CASSIPRLAGGSYNEQFF.

The rearrangement joins TRBV6-5 to TRBJ2-7; D perhaps matches TRBD2 (5 bases). Trimming left V 8 bases short and J 6 bases short, with 14 bases between. The CDR3 is 12 amino acids. Germline V gene data show CDR1 as MNHEY and CDR2 as SVGAGI. The CDR3 DNA follows: TGTGCCAGCGGCTTCGGGGTTTCCGAGCAGTACTTC. Protein: CASGFGVSEQYF.

This clonotype occurred a few times. The chain recombines TRBV3-1 with TRBJ2-1; D possibly corresponds to TRBD2 (5 bases). In germline, CDR1 is LGHDT, CDR2 YNNKEL (reference sequence). This CDR3 spans 15 amino acids. V was trimmed by 6 bases and J by 8 bases, leaving 20 bases between them. CDR3 protein: CASSPVRAVSDEQFF. DNA of the CDR3: TGTGCCAGCAGTCCAGTGCGGGCGGTCTCCGATGAGCAGTTCTTC.

This chain uses TRBV7-6 with TRBJ2-2; D is unresolved. Trimming took off 4 bases at V and 7 bases at J, with 10 bases between the two ends. Germline-derived CDR1 and CDR2 are SGHVS and FNYEAQ. CDR3 length equals 13 residues. Here the CDR3 reads CASSSLRSGELFF. In DNA form, the CDR3 reads TGTGCCAGCAGCTCTCTGAGGAGCGGGGAGCTGTTTTTT.

The V and J genes are TRBV18 and TRBJ1-1, with a possible D match to TRBD1 (5 bases). V lost 2 bases and J lost 10, with 17 bases in between. CDR1 is KGHSH and CDR2 is LQKENI in the germline V gene. The CDR3 is 14 amino acids. The CDR3 is CASSPSVRARGAFF. CDR3 bases: TGTGCCAGCTCACCATCAGTACGGGCTAGGGGAGCTTTCTTT.

The table lists this clonotype with many counts. The chain employs TRBV5-1 and TRBJ2-3, with no clear D. V lost 0 bases and J 4 bases, leaving 9 bases between the germline ends. The germline gives CDR1 SGHRS, CDR2 YFSETQ. This CDR3 has 14 amino acids. The CDR3 nucleotides are TGCGCCAGCAGCTTGGAGAGGATGTCAGATACGCAGTATTTT. Amino acid sequence: CASSLERMSDTQYF. The whole variable domain, filled in from reference TRBV5-1 and TRBJ2-3, reads KAGVTQTPRYLIKTRGQQVTLSCSPISGHRSVSWYQQTPGQGLQFLFEYFSETQRNKGNFPGRFSGRQFSNSRSEMNVSTLELGDSALYLCASSLERMSDTQYFGPGTRLTVL.

This clonotype was detected many times. The J gene is TRBJ2-7, the V gene TRBV6-2 or TRBV6-3, with 8 bases aligning to TRBD1. Trimming at V came to 7 bases and at J to 4 bases, leaving 9 bases not matched to a gene. CDR3 size: 14 residues. Germline V gene data show CDR1 as MNHEY and CDR2 as SVGEGT. The CDR3 nucleotides are TGTGCCAGCACCACGAGGACAGGGACATACGAGCAGTACTTC. This encodes CASTTRTGTYEQYF.